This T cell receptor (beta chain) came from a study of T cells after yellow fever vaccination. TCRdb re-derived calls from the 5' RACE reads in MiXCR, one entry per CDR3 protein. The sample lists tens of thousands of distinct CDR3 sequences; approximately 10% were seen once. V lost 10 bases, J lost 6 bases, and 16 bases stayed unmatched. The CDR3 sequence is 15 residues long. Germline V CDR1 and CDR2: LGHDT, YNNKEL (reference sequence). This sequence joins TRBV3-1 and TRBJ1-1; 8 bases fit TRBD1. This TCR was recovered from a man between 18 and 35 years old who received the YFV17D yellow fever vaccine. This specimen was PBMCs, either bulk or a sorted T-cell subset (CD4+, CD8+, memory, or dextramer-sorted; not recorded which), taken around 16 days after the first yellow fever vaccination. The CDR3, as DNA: TGTGCCACCTGCCAAGGGGACAGGCGGACCGCTGAAGCTTTCTTT. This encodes CATCQGDRRTAEAFF.